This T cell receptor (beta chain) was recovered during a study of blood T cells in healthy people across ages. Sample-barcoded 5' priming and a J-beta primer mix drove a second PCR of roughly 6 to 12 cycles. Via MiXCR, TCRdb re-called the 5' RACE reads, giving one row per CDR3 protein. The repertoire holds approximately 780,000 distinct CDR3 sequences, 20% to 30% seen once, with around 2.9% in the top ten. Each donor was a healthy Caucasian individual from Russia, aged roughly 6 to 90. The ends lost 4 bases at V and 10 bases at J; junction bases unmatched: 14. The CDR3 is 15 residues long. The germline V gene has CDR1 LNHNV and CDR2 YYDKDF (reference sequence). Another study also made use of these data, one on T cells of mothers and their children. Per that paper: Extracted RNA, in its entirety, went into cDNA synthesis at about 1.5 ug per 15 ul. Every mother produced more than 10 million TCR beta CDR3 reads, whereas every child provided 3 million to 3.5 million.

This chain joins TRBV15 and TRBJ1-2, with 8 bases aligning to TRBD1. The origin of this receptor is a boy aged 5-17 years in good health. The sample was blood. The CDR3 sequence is CATSKVIRTGYDYTF. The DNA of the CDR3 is TGTGCCACCAGCAAGGTTATTCGGACAGGGTACGACTACACCTTC.